Sequencing of this T cell receptor (beta chain) was carried out in a study of T cells in Graves' hyperthyroidism and ophthalmopathy. Study-level information: Specimen type is peripheral blood, collected at initial diagnosis prior to any treatment.

The CDR3 has 15 residues. Germline V gene data show CDR1 as ENHRY and CDR2 as SYGVKD. Trimming took off 0 bases at V and 6 bases at J, with 12 bases between the two ends. This clonotype was seen only a few times. Its antigen is unidentified. TCR beta CDR3 regions were amplified from RNA transcripts. Primed by the HTBI set, a first-round RT-PCR was run on the TCR CDR3. MiXCR was run by TCRdb on the multiplex PCR reads, yielding one entry per CDR3 protein. The sample lists some 760,000 distinct CDR3 sequences; around 15% were seen once. General study points: In simple terms, a model built on 13 V-J features told ophthalmopathy apart from stable hyperthyroidism.

Using approximately 10 ml of fresh peripheral blood, PBMCs were prepared. The TCR comes from a young woman with Graves' hyperthyroidism. The chain joins TRBV10-3 to TRBJ2-1; no clear D. The sequenced sample was blood. The CDR3 nucleotides are TGTGCCATCAGTGAGTCCTACCGTACCTCCAATGAGCAGTTCTTC. This encodes CAISESYRTSNEQFF.